This T cell receptor (beta chain) was captured in a study of T cell changes during pregnancy in multiple sclerosis. Germline V gene data show CDR1 as SEHNR and CDR2 as FQNEAQ (reference sequence). Trimming cost V 3 bases and J 4 bases; bases outside gene matches: 12. This CDR3 has 17 amino acids. TCRdb's copy holds only in-frame clones and misses some; the assay was immunoSEQ multiplex PCR. The sample holds around 74,000 clones, about nine tenths seen once. The chain recombines TRBV7-9 with TRBJ1-3, with TRBD1 identical over 7 bases. The sequence came from a female donor with multiple sclerosis, enrolled in a pregnancy study. The source was peripheral blood, collected before pregnancy. The CDR3 DNA reads as TGTGCCAGCAGCTTTACCCTACAGGGGAGTTCAGGAAACACCATATATTTT. This sequence encodes CASSFTLQGSSGNTIYF. Combining the CDR3 with reference TRBV7-9 and TRBJ1-3 gives the whole variable domain DTGVSQNPRHKITKRGQNVTFRCDPISEHNRLYWYRQTLGQGPEFLTYFQNEAQLEKSRLLSDRFSAERPKGSFSTLEIQRTEQGDSAMYLCASSFTLQGSSGNTIYFGEGSWLTVV.